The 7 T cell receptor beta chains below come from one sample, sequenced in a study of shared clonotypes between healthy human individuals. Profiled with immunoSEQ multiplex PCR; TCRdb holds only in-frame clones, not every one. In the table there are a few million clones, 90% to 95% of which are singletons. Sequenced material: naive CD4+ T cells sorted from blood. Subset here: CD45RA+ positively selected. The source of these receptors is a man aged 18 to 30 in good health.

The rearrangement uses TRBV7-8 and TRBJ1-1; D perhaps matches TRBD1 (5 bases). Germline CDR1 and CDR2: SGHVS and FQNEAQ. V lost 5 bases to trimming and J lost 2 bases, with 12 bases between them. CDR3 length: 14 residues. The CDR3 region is CASSPGPGNTEAFF. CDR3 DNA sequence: TGTGCCAGCAGCCCAGGGCCTGGAAACACTGAAGCTTTCTTT.

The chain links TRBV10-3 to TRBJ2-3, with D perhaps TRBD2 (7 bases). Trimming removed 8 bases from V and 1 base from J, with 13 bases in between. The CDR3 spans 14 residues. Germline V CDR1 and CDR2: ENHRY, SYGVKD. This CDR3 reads CAISGGAGTDTQYF. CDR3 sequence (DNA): TGTGCCATCTCTGGGGGGGCCGGCACAGATACGCAGTATTTT.

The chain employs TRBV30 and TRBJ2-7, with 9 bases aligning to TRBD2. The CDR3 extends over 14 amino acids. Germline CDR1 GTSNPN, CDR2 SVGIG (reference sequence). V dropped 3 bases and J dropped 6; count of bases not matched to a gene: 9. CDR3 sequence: CAWSGTGLASEQYF. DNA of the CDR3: TGTGCCTGGAGCGGGACGGGACTAGCATCCGAGCAGTACTTC.

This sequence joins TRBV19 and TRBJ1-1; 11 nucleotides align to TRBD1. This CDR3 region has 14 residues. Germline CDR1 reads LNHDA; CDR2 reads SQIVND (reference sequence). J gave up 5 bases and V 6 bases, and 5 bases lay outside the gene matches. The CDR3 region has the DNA TGTGCCAGTAGATCGGACAGGGGGCGAACTGAAGCTTTCTTT. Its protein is CASRSDRGRTEAFF.

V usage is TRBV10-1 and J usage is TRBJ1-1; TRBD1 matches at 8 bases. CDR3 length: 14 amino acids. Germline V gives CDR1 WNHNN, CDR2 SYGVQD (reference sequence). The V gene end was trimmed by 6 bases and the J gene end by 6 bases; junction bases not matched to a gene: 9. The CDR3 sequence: CASSPGGRGPEAFF. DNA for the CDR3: TGCGCCAGCAGCCCAGGGGGCCGGGGCCCTGAAGCTTTCTTT.

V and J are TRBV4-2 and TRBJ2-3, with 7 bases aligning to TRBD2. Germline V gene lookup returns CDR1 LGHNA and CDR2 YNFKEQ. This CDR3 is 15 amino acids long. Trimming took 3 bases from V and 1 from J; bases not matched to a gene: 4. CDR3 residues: CASSQIAGGTDTQYF. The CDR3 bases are TGTGCCAGCAGCCAGATAGCGGGTGGCACAGATACGCAGTATTTT.

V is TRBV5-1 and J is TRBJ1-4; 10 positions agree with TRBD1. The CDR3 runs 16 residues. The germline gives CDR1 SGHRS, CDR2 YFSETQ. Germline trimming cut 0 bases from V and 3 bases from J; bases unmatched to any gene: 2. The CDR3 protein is CASSLAGTGANEKLFF. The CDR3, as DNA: TGCGCCAGCAGCTTGGCCGGGACAGGGGCTAATGAAAAACTGTTTTTT.